One and the same sample provided the 26 T cell receptor beta chains below, sequenced in a study of T cell responses to AZD1222 COVID-19 vaccine. The table came from immunoSEQ multiplex PCR; TCRdb's copy has only in-frame clones and leaves some out. Among 120,000 or so clones, around 89% were seen once, and the ten largest hold 11%. Sequencing used peripheral blood, obtained on day 0 of MenACWY control vaccination. Every receptor here comes from an adult in good health.

V gene TRBV9 combines with J gene TRBJ2-3; 13 nucleotides match TRBD2. This CDR3 spans 16 amino acids. The germline CDR1 and CDR2 sequences are SGDLS and YYNGEE. J gave up 10 bases and V 4 bases, and 12 bases lay outside the gene matches. For the CDR3, the DNA is TGTGCCAGCAGCCCATTAGGACTAGCGGGAGCTTCTTCGCAGTATTTT. This gives the protein CASSPLGLAGASSQYF.

The CDR3 sequence is CASSIRGAETGATGELFF. In DNA form, the CDR3 reads TGTGCCAGTAGTATCCGGGGGGCCGAGACAGGAGCCACCGGGGAGCTGTTTTTT. The chain combines TRBV19 with TRBJ2-2, with TRBD2 as a possible D gene (7 bases). The V gene lost 3 bases and the J gene lost 4 bases, with 21 bases spanning the gap. Germline loops: CDR1 LNHDA, CDR2 SQIVND (reference sequence). This CDR3 has 18 residues.

The genes are TRBV7-6 and TRBJ2-2, with D hard to call. The germline V gene has CDR1 SGHVS and CDR2 FNYEAQ. V was trimmed by 4 bases and J by 3 bases, leaving 9 bases between them. The CDR3 sequence is 14 residues long. The chain's CDR3 is CASSSFLDTGELFF. CDR3 DNA: TGTGCCAGCAGCTCCTTTTTGGACACCGGGGAGCTGTTTTTT.

The J gene is TRBJ2-3, the V gene TRBV30; a weak D match, TRBD1 (6 bases). This CDR3 is built from 14 residues. CDR1 is GTSNPN and CDR2 is SVGIG in the germline V gene (reference sequence). Trimming pared 0 bases from V and 5 bases from J, leaving 12 bases between. The CDR3 loop reads CAWSVTGREDTQYF. The CDR3, as DNA: TGTGCCTGGAGTGTAACAGGGAGAGAAGATACGCAGTATTTT.

The table lists this clone with a count of one. The chain couples TRBV25-1 to TRBJ2-1; perhaps TRBD1 as D (7 bases). This CDR3 region has 16 residues. With 4 bases removed from V and 3 bases from J, the gap between germline ends came to 16 bases. Germline V gene sequence: CDR1 MGHDK, CDR2 SYGVNS. This CDR3 reads CASSGDSGQIYNEQFF. CDR3 bases: TGTGCCAGCAGTGGGGACTCGGGACAGATCTACAATGAGCAGTTCTTC.

V usage is TRBV12-3 or TRBV12-4 and J usage is TRBJ1-1; D ambiguous. This CDR3 region has 12 residues. V was cut by 1 base and J by 4 bases, with 4 bases left in between. Here the CDR3 reads CASSLVVTEAFF. CDR3 in DNA: TGTGCCAGCAGTTTAGTTGTCACTGAAGCTTTCTTT.

V gene TRBV5-6 combines with J gene TRBJ2-7; D is possibly TRBD1 (6 bases). This CDR3 is built from 13 residues. The V gene lost 6 bases and the J gene lost 3 bases, with 13 bases spanning the gap. CDR1 and CDR2 (germline): SGHDT, YYEEEE. The CDR3 DNA follows: TGTGCCAGCACCCTGATAGGGGGCTACGAGCAGTACTTC. Amino acid sequence: CASTLIGGYEQYF.

The V gene is TRBV7-3, the J gene TRBJ1-2; no firm D call. The V gene's germline CDR1 is SGHTA and CDR2 FQGTGA. V shed 5 bases and J shed 0 bases, with 10 bases lying between them. This CDR3 region has 14 residues. The CDR3 DNA reads TGTGCCAGCAGCCCTTCGCCGTCTAACTATGGCTACACCTTC. Its translation is CASSPSPSNYGYTF.

The rearrangement uses TRBV5-4 and TRBJ2-5; TRBD2 aligns across 10 bases. The V and J ends lost 5 bases and 5 bases, in that order; junction bases with no gene match: 9. Germline V CDR1 and CDR2: SGHNT, YYREEE (reference sequence). The CDR3 spans 15 residues. The CDR3 sequence is CASSWGTSARETQYF. CDR3 coding DNA: TGTGCCAGCAGTTGGGGGACTAGCGCTAGGGAGACCCAGTACTTC.

This clone was observed once. The chain recombines TRBV7-9 with TRBJ2-7; D could derive from TRBD1 or TRBD2 (5 bases each). The V gene's germline CDR1 is SEHNR and CDR2 FQNEAQ (reference sequence). This CDR3 has 12 amino acids. Between the trimmed V and J ends, which lost 5 bases and 5 bases, there was a span of 10 bases. This CDR3 reads CASSLKGHEQYF. As DNA, the CDR3 is TGTGCCAGCAGCCTAAAGGGACACGAGCAGTACTTC.

The CDR3 sequence: CASGLVPPNQKGYTF. CDR3 coding DNA: TGTGCTAGTGGTTTGGTCCCCCCGAACCAAAAAGGCTACACCTTC. This chain links TRBV12-5 with TRBJ1-2; no definite D call. Deletions cut 0 bases from V and 8 bases from J, with 16 bases between. The CDR3 covers 15 residues. Germline lookup yields CDR1 LGHNT and CDR2 FRNRAP.

The chain uses TRBV5-1 and TRBJ2-2, with D perhaps being TRBD1 or TRBD2 (5 bases each). V was cut by 2 bases and J by 6 bases, with 8 bases left in between. The CDR3 length is 13 residues. Looked up from germline, CDR1 is SGHRS and CDR2 is YFSETQ. The chain's CDR3 is CASSFEGPGELFF. The CDR3 DNA is TGCGCCAGCAGCTTTGAGGGACCCGGGGAGCTGTTTTTT.

The chain joins TRBV30 to TRBJ1-2; 9 bases map to TRBD1. V shed 2 bases, J shed 10 bases, and the junction held 11 bases outside the gene matches. There are 14 residues in the CDR3. Germline V gene sequence: CDR1 GTSNPN, CDR2 SVGIG (reference sequence). The DNA for the CDR3 is TGTGCCTGGAGTCCCCGACAGGGGGGATACCTCTACACCTTC. As protein: CAWSPRQGGYLYTF.

This clone was found a few times. The chain joins TRBV7-8 to TRBJ1-4, with no clear D. V lost 5 bases and J lost 0, with 10 bases in between. The length of the CDR3 is 15 residues. Per the germline V gene, CDR1 is SGHVS and CDR2 is FQNEAQ. The CDR3 nucleotides are TGTGCCAGCAGCGTAGGAGTAGCAACTAATGAAAAACTGTTTTTT. Residues: CASSVGVATNEKLFF.

CDR3: CASSQQGGYQPQHF. In DNA form, the CDR3 reads TGTGCCAGCAGTCAACAGGGGGGGTATCAGCCCCAGCATTTT. V usage is TRBV7-2 and J usage is TRBJ1-5, with 8 bases fitting TRBD1. Germline CDR1 SGHTA, CDR2 FQGNSA. CDR3 length: 14 amino acids. V was pared by 6 bases and J by 5 bases, with 6 bases of the junction left unmatched.

The chain couples TRBV9 to TRBJ1-3; D not resolved. The CDR3 covers 15 residues. CDR1 SGDLS and CDR2 YYNGEE come from the germline V gene. Trimming removed 0 bases from V and 4 bases from J, with 11 bases in between. The CDR3, as DNA: TGTGCCAGCAGCGTAGATAGGCCAGGAGGAAACACCATATATTTT. This sequence encodes CASSVDRPGGNTIYF.

The chain uses TRBV7-9 and TRBJ2-3, with 9 bases aligning to TRBD2. Germline V lookup: CDR1 SEHNR, CDR2 FQNEAQ (reference sequence). The V gene end was trimmed by 5 bases and the J gene end by 4 bases; junction bases not matched to a gene: 13. This CDR3 is 17 amino acids long. The CDR3 region is CASSTMSSGVLADTQYF. DNA of the CDR3: TGTGCCAGCAGCACGATGTCTAGCGGGGTCCTTGCAGATACGCAGTATTTT.

The chain uses TRBV4-3 and TRBJ2-1; 12 bases map to TRBD2. The CDR3 is made up of 20 amino acids. The ends lost 3 bases at V and 5 bases at J; junction bases unmatched: 17. CDR1 is LGHNA and CDR2 is YSLEER in the germline V gene. CDR3 residues: CASSHSILAGGSLRDNEQFF. CDR3 in DNA: TGCGCCAGCAGCCACTCCATCCTAGCGGGAGGGTCCCTCCGGGACAATGAGCAGTTCTTC.

The V and J genes are TRBV24-1 and TRBJ2-7; D may be TRBD1 or TRBD2 (5 bases each). The CDR3 consists of 12 residues. Trimming took off 3 bases at V and 9 bases at J, with 11 bases between the two ends. CDR1 and CDR2 from the germline V gene are KGHDR and SFDVKD. For the CDR3, the DNA is TGTGCCACCAGTGATCGTCGGGGCGCGCAGTACTTC. This sequence encodes CATSDRRGAQYF.

This rearrangement joins TRBV6-5 to TRBJ1-2, with 9 bases fitting TRBD1. This CDR3 contains 13 residues. Germline V CDR1 and CDR2: MNHEY, SVGAGI. Trimming at V came to 6 bases and at J to 8 bases, leaving 7 bases not matched to a gene. The CDR3 loop is CASRGTGNGGYTF. In DNA form, the CDR3 reads TGTGCCAGCAGGGGGACAGGGAATGGCGGCTACACCTTC.

The genes are TRBV19 and TRBJ1-1, with D possibly being TRBD1 (5 bases). The CDR3 loop spans 13 amino acids. The V gene's germline CDR1 is LNHDA and CDR2 SQIVND (reference sequence). V was pared by 5 bases and J by 1 base, with 8 bases between. The CDR3 nucleotides are TGTGCCAGTAGTCTCGGGACGAACACTGAAGCTTTCTTT. Translation gives CASSLGTNTEAFF.

The V gene is TRBV6-2 or TRBV6-3, the J gene TRBJ2-5; the D gene is possibly TRBD2 (5 bases). The ends were cut back, 5 bases at V and 4 bases at J, with 17 bases in the middle. The CDR3 runs to 15 residues. Looked up from germline, CDR1 is MNHEY and CDR2 is SVGEGT. The CDR3 loop reads CASSRGGSGSETQYF. CDR3 sequence (DNA): TGTGCCAGCAGTCGCGGCGGCTCGGGGTCAGAGACCCAGTACTTC.

The chain uses TRBV5-1 and TRBJ2-1, with 8 positions matching TRBD2. Germline V gene data show CDR1 as SGHRS and CDR2 as YFSETQ. The CDR3 is made up of 15 amino acids. The J segment lost 8 bases and the V segment lost 0 bases, leaving 7 bases of the junction unmatched. CDR3 DNA: TGCGCCAGCAGCTTGGAGGGCGGGAGGCGCTATGAGCAGTTCTTC. The encoded protein is CASSLEGGRRYEQFF.

This sequence joins TRBV5-5 and TRBJ2-3; 8 bases are shared with TRBD1. The germline V gene has CDR1 SGHKS and CDR2 YYEKEE (reference sequence). This CDR3 has 16 amino acids. The J segment lost 2 bases and the V segment lost 0 bases, leaving 5 bases of the junction unmatched. Written as DNA, the CDR3 is TGTGCCAGCAGCTTGGGACAGGGGTTGACCACAGATACGCAGTATTTT. Translation: CASSLGQGLTTDTQYF.

The chain employs TRBV24-1 and TRBJ2-1; D is uncertain. The germline V gene encodes CDR1 KGHDR and CDR2 SFDVKD. The CDR3 contains 13 residues. V dropped 3 bases and J dropped 2 bases, with 4 bases sitting between them. The CDR3 protein is CATSDATYNEQFF. Written as DNA, the CDR3 is TGTGCCACCAGTGATGCCACCTACAATGAGCAGTTCTTC.

The CDR3 nucleotides are TGTGCCAGCAGTTACTTTGAGGGAAACACTGAAGCTTTCTTT. Residues: CASSYFEGNTEAFF. The chain uses TRBV6-5 and TRBJ1-1; D is unresolved. The CDR3 contains 14 residues. V was pared by 1 base and J by 2 bases, with 8 bases between. Germline lookup yields CDR1 MNHEY and CDR2 SVGAGI.